These 24 T cell receptor beta chains share one sample of origin, sequenced in a study of neurological immune-mediated disorders. TCRdb independently ran MiXCR on the 5' RACE reads; one entry per CDR3 protein. Of approximately 66,000 distinct CDR3 sequences in the sample, less than 5.5% were seen once. Sequenced sample: PBMCs. The source is a man younger than 45 with multiple sclerosis.

The chain recombines TRBV20-1 with TRBJ2-5, with D unresolved. The V end lost 3 bases, the J end lost 4 bases, and 9 bases lay between the germline ends. The germline V gene encodes CDR1 DFQATT and CDR2 SNEGSKA (reference sequence). This CDR3 region has 12 residues. For the CDR3, the DNA is TGCAGTGCTAGCCCCCGGGTAGAGACCCAGTACTTC. Translating it yields CSASPRVETQYF.

This clonotype has only a few counts. J is TRBJ2-1 and V is TRBV4-1; 10 positions agree with TRBD1. The CDR3 is 16 amino acids. V lost 0 bases, J lost 7 bases, and 6 bases stayed unmatched. Germline V gene lookup returns CDR1 MGHRA and CDR2 YSYEKL. CDR3 loop: CASSQEALDRGNEQFF. CDR3 in DNA: TGCGCCAGCAGCCAAGAAGCTCTGGACAGGGGGAATGAGCAGTTCTTC.

This clonotype was counted many times. The rearrangement joins TRBV29-1 to TRBJ2-3; no clear D gene. Trimming cost V 4 bases and J 1 base, with 12 bases left between them. Germline V gene lookup returns CDR1 SQVTM and CDR2 ANQGSEA. The CDR3 extends over 14 amino acids. This CDR3 is CSVGTATRTDTQYF. DNA for the CDR3: TGCAGCGTTGGGACCGCCACACGCACAGATACGCAGTATTTT.

There are many counts of this clonotype. V is TRBV2 and J is TRBJ1-2; 8 bases agree with TRBD1. The germline V gene has CDR1 SNHLY and CDR2 FYNNEI. V gave up 6 bases and J gave up 3 bases; unmatched junction bases: 3. This CDR3 region has 13 residues. The CDR3 bases are TGTGCCAGCAGCCCAGGGGGCGACTATGGCTACACCTTC. It yields the protein CASSPGGDYGYTF.

This clonotype was seen ten or more times. The rearrangement joins TRBV20-1 to TRBJ2-7, with 8 bases lining up with TRBD2. Germline V gene data show CDR1 as DFQATT and CDR2 as SNEGSKA (reference sequence). The CDR3 loop spans 13 amino acids. The ends lost 3 bases at V and 5 bases at J; junction bases unmatched: 6. The CDR3 region is CSARGTRADEQYF. Written as DNA, the CDR3 is TGCAGTGCTAGGGGGACTAGGGCCGACGAGCAGTACTTC.

This clonotype was observed at least ten times. For the CDR3, the DNA is TGCAGTGCTAAGGACCGACTATCGAACACCGGGGAGCTGTTTTTT. Protein: CSAKDRLSNTGELFF. The V call is TRBV20-1, the J call TRBJ2-2; D is possibly TRBD2 (5 bases). From germline, CDR1 is DFQATT and CDR2 SNEGSKA (reference sequence). The CDR3 loop spans 15 amino acids. The germline V and J ends were trimmed by 4 bases and 0 bases, with 12 bases remaining between them.

In its sample, this clonotype was seen a few times. The chain uses TRBV12-5 and TRBJ2-3, with D hard to call. Germline CDR1 is LGHNT and CDR2 is FRNRAP. There are 16 residues in the CDR3. V was cut by 3 bases and J by 0 bases, with 13 bases left in between. This chain's CDR3 is CASGLGAAPSTDTQYF. CDR3 coding DNA: TGTGCTAGTGGTTTAGGCGCAGCTCCCAGCACAGATACGCAGTATTTT.

This clonotype was seen many times. This rearrangement joins TRBV20-1 to TRBJ1-1; D might be TRBD1 (5 bases). Germline assignment: CDR1 DFQATT and CDR2 SNEGSKA (reference sequence). CDR3 length: 14 residues. Trimming shortened V by 3 bases and J by 1 base, and 12 bases separated the two germline ends. CDR3 sequence reads: CSASNRQGNTEAFF. CDR3 nucleotide sequence: TGCAGTGCTAGTAACCGGCAGGGGAACACTGAAGCTTTCTTT.

This clonotype was detected a few times. The chain joins TRBV20-1 to TRBJ1-1; D remains ambiguous. The length of the CDR3 is 14 residues. CDR1 DFQATT and CDR2 SNEGSKA come from the germline V gene (reference sequence). V shed 3 bases and J shed 8 bases, with 19 bases lying between them. Here the CDR3 DNA reads TGCAGTGCTAGCCCCACGGGAGGGATTGGAGAAGCTTTCTTT. It translates to CSASPTGGIGEAFF.

This clonotype was counted many times. The chain is built from TRBV29-1 and TRBJ1-2; 10 bases match TRBD1. Germline V gene lookup returns CDR1 SQVTM and CDR2 ANQGSEA. The trim removed 7 bases at V and 3 bases at J, leaving 11 bases unmatched. This CDR3 spans 15 amino acids. Here the CDR3 reads CSAPGQGSPDYGYTF. DNA for the CDR3: TGCAGCGCCCCGGGACAGGGGTCTCCGGACTATGGCTACACCTTC.

In this sample, this clonotype turned up a few times. The chain employs TRBV7-2 and TRBJ1-3; D ambiguous. Per the germline V gene, CDR1 is SGHTA and CDR2 is FQGNSA. This CDR3 has 16 amino acids. Trimming removed 5 bases at V and 0 bases at J, with 14 bases between. CDR3 residues: CASSQGPLSSGNTIYF. CDR3 in DNA: TGTGCCAGCAGCCAAGGCCCCCTCTCCTCTGGAAACACCATATATTTT.

This clonotype appeared many times. The gene calls are TRBV10-3 and TRBJ2-3; D call uncertain. V lost 5 bases and J 4 bases, leaving 19 bases between the germline ends. The CDR3 has 16 amino acids. Germline V gene data show CDR1 as ENHRY and CDR2 as SYGVKD. CDR3 in DNA: TGTGCCATCAGTCCCCTAGTCGCACGAAGGCCAGATACGCAGTATTTT. This encodes CAISPLVARRPDTQYF.

This clonotype came up many times. This chain connects TRBV5-5 to TRBJ1-2; possibly TRBD1 for D (6 bases). V was cut by 2 bases and J by 4 bases, with 9 bases left in between. This CDR3 is built from 13 residues. The germline gives CDR1 SGHKS, CDR2 YYEKEE (reference sequence). CDR3 residues: CASSFSGAYGYTF. CDR3 nucleotides: TGTGCCAGCAGCTTCTCAGGGGCCTATGGCTACACCTTC.

This clonotype was observed at least ten times. The rearrangement joins TRBV10-3 to TRBJ1-1; D remains unclear. The CDR3 is 11 residues long. In germline, CDR1 is ENHRY, CDR2 SYGVKD. The germline V and J ends were trimmed by 4 bases and 8 bases, with 8 bases remaining between them. The CDR3 bases are TGTGCCATCAGTGGAACGGAGGAAGCTTTCTTT. Its translation: CAISGTEEAFF.

The CDR3 protein is CASSVGFGNYGYTF. The CDR3 DNA reads as TGTGCCAGCAGTGTAGGTTTTGGGAACTATGGCTACACCTTC. The chain uses TRBV25-1 and TRBJ1-2, with no clear D. Germline CDR1 and CDR2: MGHDK and SYGVNS. This CDR3 is 14 amino acids long. V was shortened by 4 bases and J by 2 bases, with 11 bases between the two germline ends.

This clonotype was detected a few times. The J gene is TRBJ2-1, the V gene TRBV20-1; D uncertain. This CDR3 is built from 16 residues. V lost 0 bases, J lost 0 bases, and 12 bases lay in between. CDR1 is DFQATT and CDR2 is SNEGSKA in the germline V gene (reference sequence). The CDR3 coding sequence is TGCAGTGCTAGAGATGGCGGTGCCAACTCCTACAATGAGCAGTTCTTC. It encodes CSARDGGANSYNEQFF.

The sample holds a few counts of this clonotype. This chain uses TRBV4-1 with TRBJ2-2; D is possibly TRBD1 (5 bases). The CDR3 consists of 15 residues. Germline loops: CDR1 MGHRA, CDR2 YSYEKL. The V end was cut by 1 base, the J end by 1 base, with 7 bases between. This CDR3 is CASSQAGQNTGELFF. Here the CDR3 DNA reads TGCGCCAGCAGCCAAGCAGGGCAGAACACCGGGGAGCTGTTTTTT.

This clonotype was counted at least ten times. V usage is TRBV5-1 and J usage is TRBJ2-1, with D unclear. Germline values: CDR1 SGHRS, CDR2 YFSETQ. The CDR3 is 15 amino acids. Trimming took off 0 bases at V and 8 bases at J, with 15 bases between the two ends. This chain's CDR3 is CASSLEQPKVDEQFF. CDR3 nucleotides: TGCGCCAGCAGCTTGGAGCAGCCGAAGGTAGATGAGCAGTTCTTC.

There are many counts of this clonotype. The chain carries TRBV7-9 and TRBJ2-3, with TRBD1 matching 8 bases. V trimming: 5 bases; J trimming: 14 bases; junction bases outside the gene matches: 9. Germline values: CDR1 SEHNR, CDR2 FQNEAQ (reference sequence). This CDR3 region has 12 residues. Here the CDR3 DNA reads TGTGCCAGCAGCCCGCGGACAGGGACATGGTATTTT. Its translation is CASSPRTGTWYF.

The sample holds many counts of this clonotype. J is TRBJ1-6 and V is TRBV7-6; 10 nucleotides agree with TRBD1. V was pared by 1 base and J by 10 bases, with 4 bases of the junction left unmatched. There are 15 residues in the CDR3. Germline-derived CDR1 and CDR2 are SGHVS and FNYEAQ. The CDR3 nucleotides are TGTGCCAGCAGCTTAGTTTGGGACAGGGGATCACCCCTCCACTTT. Protein product: CASSLVWDRGSPLHF. Combining the CDR3 with reference TRBV7-6 and TRBJ1-6 gives the whole variable domain GAGVSQSPRYKVTKRGQDVALRCDPISGHVSLYWYRQALGQGPEFLTYFNYEAQQDKSGLPNDRFSAERPEGSISTLTIQRTEQRDSAMYRCASSLVWDRGSPLHFGNGTRLTVT.

This clonotype was observed at least ten times. The genes are TRBV7-8 and TRBJ2-4; D remains unclear. Germline CDR1 reads SGHVS; CDR2 reads FQNEAQ. The CDR3 runs 14 residues. The V end was cut by 5 bases, the J end by 9 bases, with 17 bases between. The CDR3 nucleotides read TGTGCCAGCAGCCGTCTTGTGGTTACTGCCATTCAGTACTTC. It translates to CASSRLVVTAIQYF.

The chain employs TRBV20-1 and TRBJ2-2; no reliable D call. The CDR3 loop spans 9 amino acids. In germline, CDR1 is DFQATT, CDR2 SNEGSKA (reference sequence). CDR3 nucleotides: TGCGTTATTAGCGGGGAGCTGTTTTTT. It specifies CVISGELFF.

The chain carries TRBV20-1 and TRBJ2-3; 8 bases agree with TRBD1. The junction had 4 bases not matched to a gene; V was cut back by 6 bases and J by 5 bases. Germline CDR1 reads DFQATT; CDR2 reads SNEGSKA (reference sequence). This CDR3 is built from 12 residues. The CDR3 DNA follows: TGCAGTGCCAGACAGGGGCTAGATACGCAGTATTTT. Protein: CSARQGLDTQYF.

This clonotype was picked up many times. The V gene is TRBV5-6, the J gene TRBJ1-1; D remains unclear. V was pared by 2 bases and J by 0 bases, with 11 bases between. Germline V gene data show CDR1 as SGHDT and CDR2 as YYEEEE. This CDR3 contains 15 residues. Here the CDR3 reads CASSLLQRMNTEAFF. As DNA, the CDR3 is TGTGCCAGCAGCTTACTACAGAGGATGAACACTGAAGCTTTCTTT.